The rows below give T cell receptor beta chains drawn from one sample of a study of vaccination and CD4 T cells after COVID-19. No antigens are known for them. TCRdb passed the PCR reads through MiXCR, listing each CDR3 protein once. Of over 9,000 distinct CDR3 sequences detected, less than 25% appear once; the ten largest clones hold roughly an eighth. The material was CD4+ T cells from blood, cultured in vitro, obtained after SARS-CoV-2 vaccination. These receptors all stem from a human donor who had recovered from COVID-19. Each CDR3 is given with its conserved first and last residue. D genes are given only for firm matches. Some rows mark clone size as missing; the rest say once, few, many or name a class of expanded clone.

J gene,V gene,clone size,D gene,CDR3 DNA,CDR3 protein
TRBJ1-1,TRBV6-1,NA,NA,TGTGCCAGCTCAAAACTCGGGGGTGAAGCTTTCTTT,CASSKLGGEAFF
TRBJ1-2,TRBV12-3/TRBV12-4,NA,TRBD1,TGTGCCAGCAGTTTGGCGATGGGAAACAGGGGGCAAGGCTACACCTTC,CASSLAMGNRGQGYTF
TRBJ1-2,TRBV12-3/TRBV12-4,few,NA,TGTGCCAGCAGAACCACAGGGTATGGCTACACCTTC,CASRTTGYGYTF
TRBJ1-6,TRBV4-3,NA,NA,TGCGCCAGCAGCCAAGAGGTGGTCGGGCAGGACAATTCACCCCTCCACTTT,CASSQEVVGQDNSPLHF
TRBJ1-5,TRBV2,few,TRBD1,TGTGCCAGCAGGGTCCAGGGGGCTCTAGGTCAGCCCCAGCATTTT,CASRVQGALGQPQHF
TRBJ2-2,TRBV11-3,NA,NA,TGTGCCAGCAGCTCCTCAGTGGTGGGGGAGGCGAACACCGGGGAGCTGTTTTTT,CASSSSVVGEANTGELFF
TRBJ1-1,TRBV30,few,NA,TGTGCCTACGTCGGGCGGGAAGCTTTCTTT,CAYVGREAFF
TRBJ2-1,TRBV20-1,NA,NA,TGCAGTGCCACCCAATGGGCGGACTGGAGCTCCTACAATGAGCAGTTCTTC,CSATQWADWSSYNEQFF
TRBJ2-1,TRBV27,few,TRBD2,TGTGCCAGCAGTTTTTTTGGACTAGCGGGAGGGCCCGCCAGAAATGAGCAGTTCTTC,CASSFFGLAGGPARNEQFF
TRBJ2-3,TRBV20-1,NA,NA,TGCAGTGCACAGAGGGGACTTTCCACAGATACGCAGTATTTT,CSAQRGLSTDTQYF
TRBJ1-5,TRBV6-5,few,NA,TGTGCCAGCAGTTCCGGACAGAGTCGAGTCAATCAGCCCCAGCATTTT,CASSSGQSRVNQPQHF
TRBJ2-2,TRBV6-5,few,TRBD2,TGTGCCAGCAGTTACTCGGTCGGCGGGAGAAGAACGTCCGGGGAGCTGTTTTTT,CASSYSVGGRRTSGELFF
TRBJ2-1,TRBV28,NA,TRBD2,TGTGCCAGCAGTTCCCCTACTAGCGGGAGAAAGAATGAGCAGTTCTTC,CASSSPTSGRKNEQFF
TRBJ1-1,TRBV5-1,once,NA,TGCGCCAGCAGCGCCGGAAGGGAGGGCCGGAACACTGAAGCTTTCTTT,CASSAGREGRNTEAFF
TRBJ2-5,TRBV7-9,NA,NA,TGTGCCAGCAGCCAACCCGGGACGCCCGGGGAGACCCAGTACTTC,CASSQPGTPGETQYF
TRBJ2-2,TRBV4-3,NA,NA,TGCGCCAGCAGCCCCAAGGACGGGGAGCTGTTTTTT,CASSPKDGELFF
TRBJ1-6,TRBV12-3/TRBV12-4,few,NA,TGTGCCAGCAGTCACCTCTTAACAGCAAATTCACCCCTCCACTTT,CASSHLLTANSPLHF
TRBJ2-5,TRBV10-2,few,NA,TGCGCCAGCAGCGAGAACACGGGAGAGACCCAGTACTTC,CASSENTGETQYF
TRBJ2-3,TRBV2,few,NA,TGTGCCAGCAGGGACCGCACAGATACGCAGTATTTT,CASRDRTDTQYF
TRBJ1-2,TRBV28,few,NA,TGTGCCAGCAGTCCCCCCCGGGGCCCAAGGGTCTATGGCTACACCTTC,CASSPPRGPRVYGYTF
TRBJ2-3,TRBV6-1,few,TRBD1,TGTGCCAGCAAGACAGGGCCGGTTACAGATACGCAGTATTTT,CASKTGPVTDTQYF
TRBJ1-5,TRBV20-1,few,NA,TGCAGTGCTAGTCTGGGGACGAGCAATCAGCCCCAGCATTTT,CSASLGTSNQPQHF
TRBJ2-2,TRBV25-1,NA,NA,TGTGCCAGCAGTGAATTAAGTCCTAGCAGGGACGGGGAGCTGTTTTTT,CASSELSPSRDGELFF
TRBJ1-1,TRBV25-1,NA,NA,TGTGCCAGCATTATGACAGGTTTCCCTGAAGCTTTCTTT,CASIMTGFPEAFF
TRBJ2-6,TRBV2,NA,NA,TGTGCCAGCACTACTACCCTCTCTGGGGCCAACGTCCTGACTTTC,CASTTTLSGANVLTF
TRBJ2-1,TRBV6-2/TRBV6-3,medium-sized,NA,TGTGCCAGCAGTTACCCGGAGAATGAGCAGTTCTTC,CASSYPENEQFF
TRBJ2-3,TRBV6-5,few,TRBD1,TGTGCCAGCAGTTACGGGACAGGGAAAGCAGATACGCAGTATTTT,CASSYGTGKADTQYF
TRBJ1-2,TRBV27,medium-sized,NA,TGTGCCAGCAGTCCTCAGACCAGTGGTTATGGCTACACCTTC,CASSPQTSGYGYTF
TRBJ2-7,TRBV7-9,NA,TRBD2,TGTGCCAGCACCACACCCGGGCTAGCGGAGAGCTACGAGCAGTACTTC,CASTTPGLAESYEQYF